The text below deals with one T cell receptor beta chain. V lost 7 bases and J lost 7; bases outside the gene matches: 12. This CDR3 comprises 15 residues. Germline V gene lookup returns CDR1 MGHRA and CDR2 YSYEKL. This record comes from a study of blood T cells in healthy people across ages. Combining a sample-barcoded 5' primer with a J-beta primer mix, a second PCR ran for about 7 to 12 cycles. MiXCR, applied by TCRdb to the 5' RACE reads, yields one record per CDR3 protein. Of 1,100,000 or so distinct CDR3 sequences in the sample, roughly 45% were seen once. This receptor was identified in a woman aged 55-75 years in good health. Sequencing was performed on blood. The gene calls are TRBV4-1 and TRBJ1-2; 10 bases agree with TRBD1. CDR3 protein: CASTKSGTGERGYTF. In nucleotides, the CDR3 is TGCGCCAGCACAAAATCCGGGACAGGGGAACGTGGCTACACCTTC.